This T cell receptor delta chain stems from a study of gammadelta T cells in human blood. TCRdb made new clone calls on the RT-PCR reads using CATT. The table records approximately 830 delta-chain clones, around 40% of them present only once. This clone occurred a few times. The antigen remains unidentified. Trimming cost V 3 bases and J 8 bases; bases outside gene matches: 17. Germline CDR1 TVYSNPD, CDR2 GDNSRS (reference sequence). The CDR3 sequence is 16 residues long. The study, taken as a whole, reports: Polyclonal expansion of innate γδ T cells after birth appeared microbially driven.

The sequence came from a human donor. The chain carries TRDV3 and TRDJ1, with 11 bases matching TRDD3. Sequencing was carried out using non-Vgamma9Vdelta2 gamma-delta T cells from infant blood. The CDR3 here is CAFSHWGIRKVPKLIF. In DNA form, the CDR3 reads TGTGCCTTCTCACACTGGGGGATAAGGAAGGTCCCCAAACTCATCTTT.